This TCR beta chain was recorded in a study of T cells in Graves' hyperthyroidism and ophthalmopathy. Study-level findings and limits: From stable hyperthyroidism, ophthalmopathy was set apart by a 13 V-J model.

As for this clonotype: The target antigen is unknown.

RNA transcripts gave rise to amplified TCR beta CDR3 regions. Researchers ran a first-round RT-PCR on the TCR CDR3 using the HTBI primer set. TCRdb independently ran MiXCR on the multiplex PCR reads; one entry per CDR3 protein. The repertoire has approximately 210,000 distinct CDR3 sequences, 15% to 20% of them found once; the top ten carry 50%. Newly diagnosed hyperthyroidism, duration under 2 months, in patients aged 18 to 65. CDR1 is DFQATT and CDR2 is SNEGSKA in the germline V gene (reference sequence). The V end lost 6 bases, the J end lost 8 bases, and 17 bases lay between the germline ends. The CDR3 sequence is 13 residues long.

This receptor was obtained from a man aged 45-65 years with Graves' hyperthyroidism. The sample was blood. This chain links TRBV20-1 with TRBJ2-1; possibly TRBD1 or TRBD2 for D (5 bases each). CDR3 coding DNA: TGCAGTGCCACGGACATTGCTAGCTATGAGCAGTTCTTC. Its translation: CSATDIASYEQFF.